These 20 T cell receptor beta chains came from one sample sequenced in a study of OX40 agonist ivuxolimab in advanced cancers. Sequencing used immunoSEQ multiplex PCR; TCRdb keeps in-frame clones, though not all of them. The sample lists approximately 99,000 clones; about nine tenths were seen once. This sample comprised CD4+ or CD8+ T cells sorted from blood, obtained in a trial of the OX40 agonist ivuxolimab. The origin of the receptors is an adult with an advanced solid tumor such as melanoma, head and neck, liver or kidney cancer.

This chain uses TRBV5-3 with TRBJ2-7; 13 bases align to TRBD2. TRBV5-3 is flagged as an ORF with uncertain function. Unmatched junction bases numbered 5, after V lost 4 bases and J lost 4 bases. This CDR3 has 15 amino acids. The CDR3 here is CARSLRLAGGYEQYF. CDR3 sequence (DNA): TGTGCCAGAAGCCTACGACTAGCGGGAGGTTACGAGCAGTACTTC.

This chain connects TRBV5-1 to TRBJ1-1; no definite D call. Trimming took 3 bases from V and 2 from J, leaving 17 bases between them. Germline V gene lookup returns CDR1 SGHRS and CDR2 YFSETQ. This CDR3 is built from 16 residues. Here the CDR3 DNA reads TGCGCCAGCAGCTCTCGACCGCTCCGAGTAAACACTGAAGCTTTCTTT. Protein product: CASSSRPLRVNTEAFF.

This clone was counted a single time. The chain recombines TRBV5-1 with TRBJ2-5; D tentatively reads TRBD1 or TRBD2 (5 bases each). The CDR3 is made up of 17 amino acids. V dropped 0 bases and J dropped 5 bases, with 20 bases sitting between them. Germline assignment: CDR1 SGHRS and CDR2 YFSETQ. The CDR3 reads CASSLGATGTTGETQYF. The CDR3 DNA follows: TGCGCCAGCAGCTTGGGGGCCACCGGGACGACCGGGGAGACCCAGTACTTC.

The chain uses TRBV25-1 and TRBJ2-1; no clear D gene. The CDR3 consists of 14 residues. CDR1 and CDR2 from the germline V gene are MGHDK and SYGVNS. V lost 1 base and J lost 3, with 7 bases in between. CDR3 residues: CASSEFELYNEQFF. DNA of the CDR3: TGTGCCAGCAGTGAATTCGAACTCTACAATGAGCAGTTCTTC. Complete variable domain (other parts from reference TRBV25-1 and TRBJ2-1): EADIYQTPRYLVIGTGKKITLECSQTMGHDKMYWYQQDPGMELHLIHYSYGVNSTEKGDLSSESTVSRIRTEHFPLTLESARPSHTSQYLCASSEFELYNEQFFGPGTRLTVL.

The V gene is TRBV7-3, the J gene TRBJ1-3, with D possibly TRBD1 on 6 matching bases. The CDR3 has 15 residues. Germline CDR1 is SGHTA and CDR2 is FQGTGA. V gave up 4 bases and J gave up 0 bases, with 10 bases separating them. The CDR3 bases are TGTGCCAGCAGCTATTCAGGGGTCTCTGGAAACACCATATATTTT. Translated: CASSYSGVSGNTIYF.

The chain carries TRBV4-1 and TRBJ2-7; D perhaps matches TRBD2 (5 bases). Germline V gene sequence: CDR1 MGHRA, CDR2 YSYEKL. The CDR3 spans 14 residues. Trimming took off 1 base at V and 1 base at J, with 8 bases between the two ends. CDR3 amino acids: CASSQGTDSYEQYF. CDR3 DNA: TGCGCCAGCAGCCAAGGGACTGATTCCTACGAGCAGTACTTC.

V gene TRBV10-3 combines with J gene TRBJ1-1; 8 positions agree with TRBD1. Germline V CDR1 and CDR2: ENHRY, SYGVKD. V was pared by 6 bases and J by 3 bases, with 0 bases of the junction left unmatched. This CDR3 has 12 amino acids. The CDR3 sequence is CAIRQGDTEAFF. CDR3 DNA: TGTGCCATCAGACAGGGGGACACTGAAGCTTTCTTT.

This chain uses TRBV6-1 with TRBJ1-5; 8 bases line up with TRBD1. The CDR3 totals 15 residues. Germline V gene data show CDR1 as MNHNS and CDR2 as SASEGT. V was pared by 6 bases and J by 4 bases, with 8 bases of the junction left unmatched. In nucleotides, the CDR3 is TGTGCCAGCAGCCTTGGACAGGGCCCAAATCAGCCCCAGCATTTT. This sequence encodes CASSLGQGPNQPQHF.

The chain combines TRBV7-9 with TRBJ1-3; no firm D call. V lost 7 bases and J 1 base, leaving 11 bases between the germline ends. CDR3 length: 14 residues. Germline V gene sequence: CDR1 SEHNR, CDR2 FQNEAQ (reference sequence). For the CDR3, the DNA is TGTGCCAGCACATTTGTGGGGTCTGGAAACACCATATATTTT. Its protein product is CASTFVGSGNTIYF. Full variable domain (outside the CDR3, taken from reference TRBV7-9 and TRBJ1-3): DTGVSQNPRHKITKRGQNVTFRCDPISEHNRLYWYRQTLGQGPEFLTYFQNEAQLEKSRLLSDRFSAERPKGSFSTLEIQRTEQGDSAMYLCASTFVGSGNTIYFGEGSWLTVV.

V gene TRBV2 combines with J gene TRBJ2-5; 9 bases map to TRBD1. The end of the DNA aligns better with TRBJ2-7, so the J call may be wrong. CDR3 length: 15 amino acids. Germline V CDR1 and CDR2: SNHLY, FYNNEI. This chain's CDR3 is CASSEKGTGPYEQYF. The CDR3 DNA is TGTGCCAGCAGTGAAAAGGGGACAGGGCCCTACGAGCAGTACTTC.

In DNA form, the CDR3 reads TGTGCCAGTAAGTACGTACAGGGTCCGGGTCGAGGTAGGACTGAAGCTTTCTTT. Translated, it gives CASKYVQGPGRGRTEAFF. The J gene is TRBJ1-1, the V gene TRBV19; the D gene is possibly TRBD1 (6 bases). Germline CDR1 and CDR2: LNHDA and SQIVND (reference sequence). V dropped 7 bases and J dropped 5 bases, with 29 bases sitting between them. This CDR3 comprises 18 residues.

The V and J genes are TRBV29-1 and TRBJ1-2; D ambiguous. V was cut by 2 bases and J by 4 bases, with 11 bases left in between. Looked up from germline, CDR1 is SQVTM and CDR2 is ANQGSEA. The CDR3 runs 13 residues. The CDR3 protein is CSVESQTIYGYTF. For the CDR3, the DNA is TGCAGCGTTGAATCGCAGACTATCTATGGCTACACCTTC. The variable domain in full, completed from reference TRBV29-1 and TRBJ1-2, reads SAVISQKPSRDICQRGTSLTIQCQVDSQVTMMFWYRQQPGQSLTLIATANQGSEATYESGFVIDKFPISRPNLTFSTLTVSNMSPEDSSIYLCSVESQTIYGYTFGSGTRLTVV.

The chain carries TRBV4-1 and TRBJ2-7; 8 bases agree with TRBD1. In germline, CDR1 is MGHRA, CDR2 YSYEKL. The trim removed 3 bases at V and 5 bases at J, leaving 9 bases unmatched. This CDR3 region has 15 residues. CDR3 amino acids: CASSHTDRGLDEQYF. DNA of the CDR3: TGCGCCAGCAGCCATACAGACAGGGGTTTGGACGAGCAGTACTTC.

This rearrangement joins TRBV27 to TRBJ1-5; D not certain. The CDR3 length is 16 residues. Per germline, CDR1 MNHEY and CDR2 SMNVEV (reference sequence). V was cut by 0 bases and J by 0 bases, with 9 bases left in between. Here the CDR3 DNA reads TGTGCCAGCAGTTTATCAGGAGGGTATAGCAATCAGCCCCAGCATTTT. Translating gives CASSLSGGYSNQPQHF.

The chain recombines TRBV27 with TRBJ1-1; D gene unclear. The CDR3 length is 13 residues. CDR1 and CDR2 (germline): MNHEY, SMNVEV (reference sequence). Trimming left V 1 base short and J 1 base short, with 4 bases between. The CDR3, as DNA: TGTGCCAGCAGTTTATATCAGAACACTGAAGCTTTCTTT. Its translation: CASSLYQNTEAFF.

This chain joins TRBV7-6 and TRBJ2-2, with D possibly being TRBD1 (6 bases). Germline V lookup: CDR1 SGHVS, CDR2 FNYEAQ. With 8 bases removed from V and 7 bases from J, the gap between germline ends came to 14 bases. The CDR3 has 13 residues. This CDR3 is CASGVRGGGELFF. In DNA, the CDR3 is TGTGCCAGCGGGGTCAGGGGTGGCGGGGAGCTGTTTTTT.

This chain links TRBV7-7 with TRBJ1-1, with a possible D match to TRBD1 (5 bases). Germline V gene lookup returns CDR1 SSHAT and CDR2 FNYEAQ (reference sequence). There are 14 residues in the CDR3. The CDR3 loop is CARAGQGVNTEAFF. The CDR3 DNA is TGTGCTAGGGCGGGCCAAGGGGTGAACACTGAAGCTTTCTTT.

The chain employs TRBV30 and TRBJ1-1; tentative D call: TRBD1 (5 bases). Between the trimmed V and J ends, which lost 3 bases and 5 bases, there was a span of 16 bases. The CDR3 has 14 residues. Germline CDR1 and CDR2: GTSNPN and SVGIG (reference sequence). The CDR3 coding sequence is TGTGCCTGGAGAAATTCAGGGCGGGGGACTGAAGCTTTCTTT. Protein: CAWRNSGRGTEAFF. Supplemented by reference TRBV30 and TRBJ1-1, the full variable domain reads SQTIHQWPATLVQPVGSPLSLECTVEGTSNPNLYWYRQAAGRGLQLLFYSVGIGQISSEVPQNLSASRPQDRQFILSSKKLLLSDSGFYLCAWRNSGRGTEAFFGQGTRLTVV.

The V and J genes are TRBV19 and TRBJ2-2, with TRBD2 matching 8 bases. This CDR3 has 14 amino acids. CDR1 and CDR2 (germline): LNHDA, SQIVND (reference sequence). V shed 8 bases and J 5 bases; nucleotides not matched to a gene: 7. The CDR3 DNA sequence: TGTGCCAGTCAAAGCGGGGGACGGACCGGGGAGCTGTTTTTT. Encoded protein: CASQSGGRTGELFF.

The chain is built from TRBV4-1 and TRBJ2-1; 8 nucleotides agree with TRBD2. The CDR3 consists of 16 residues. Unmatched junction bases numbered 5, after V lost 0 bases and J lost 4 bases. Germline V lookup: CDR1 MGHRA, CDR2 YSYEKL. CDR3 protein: CASSQDGRASYNEQFF. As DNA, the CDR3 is TGCGCCAGCAGCCAAGACGGGAGGGCCTCGTACAATGAGCAGTTCTTC.